A selection of T cell receptor beta chains follows, all from one sample in a study of radiation and T cells in renal cell carcinoma. The assay was immunoSEQ multiplex PCR, and TCRdb's table has in-frame clones only and misses some. The sample shows about 130,000 clones, roughly 80% of them seen only once. The specimen comprised blood, sampled from a patient whose treatment included radiotherapy and nephrectomy. These receptors were obtained from a woman aged 55-70 years with renal cell carcinoma. The CDR3 runs from the conserved cysteine through the conserved F or W. D genes are given only for firm matches. Rows give clone size only sometimes, using once, few, many, or a class for an expanded clone.

v_call	d_call	clone_size	j_call	cdr3_aa	cdr3_nt
TRBV5-6	-	-	TRBJ1-2	CASSLLPTPDYGYTF	TGTGCCAGCAGCTTGCTTCCCACGCCGGACTATGGCTACACCTTC
TRBV29-1	TRBD2	-	TRBJ2-1	CSVSTSAAYNEQFF	TGCAGCGTATCTACTAGCGCCGCCTACAATGAGCAGTTCTTC
TRBV19	TRBD2	few	TRBJ2-1	CASSRLAGGRDEQFF	TGTGCCAGTAGTCGCCTAGCGGGGGGGCGGGATGAGCAGTTCTTC
TRBV7-9	-	-	TRBJ1-4	CASSLVSTGIVNEKLFF	TGTGCCAGCAGCTTAGTTTCCACCGGGATAGTTAATGAAAAACTGTTTTTT
TRBV7-9	-	once	TRBJ1-5	CASSSAGAHQPQHF	TGTGCCAGCAGTTCGGCGGGGGCCCATCAGCCCCAGCATTTT
TRBV7-8	TRBD1	-	TRBJ2-2	CASSLTRGQGTGELFF	TGTGCCAGCAGCTTGACCAGGGGGCAGGGAACCGGGGAGCTGTTTTTT
TRBV9	-	-	TRBJ1-2	CASSVGAEFPSYGYTF	TGTGCCAGCAGCGTAGGGGCAGAATTCCCTTCCTATGGCTACACCTTC
TRBV9	-	-	TRBJ2-2	CASKTDTNTGELFF	TGTGCCAGCAAGACTGATACTAACACCGGGGAGCTGTTTTTT
TRBV28	TRBD1	-	TRBJ1-1	CASRPPDRENTEAFF	TGTGCCAGCAGACCCCCGGACAGGGAAAACACTGAAGCTTTCTTT
TRBV9	-	once	TRBJ2-1	CASSVVGTSYNEQFF	TGTGCCAGCAGCGTAGTCGGGACTTCCTACAATGAGCAGTTCTTC
TRBV18	-	few	TRBJ2-5	CASSPWSEGETQYF	TGTGCCAGCTCACCGTGGTCCGAGGGCGAGACCCAGTACTTC
TRBV30	TRBD1	-	TRBJ1-6	CAFGQDNSPLHF	TGTGCCTTTGGACAGGATAATTCACCCCTCCACTTT
TRBV5-1	TRBD1	once	TRBJ2-1	CASSFGQGEQFF	TGCGCCAGCAGCTTTGGACAGGGTGAGCAGTTCTTC
TRBV16	-	-	TRBJ2-7	CASSPFLGGREYEQYF	TGTGCCAGCAGCCCCTTTTTAGGGGGGCGAGAATATGAGCAGTACTTC
TRBV9	TRBD2	-	TRBJ2-3	CASSETGGYTDTQYF	TGTGCCAGCAGCGAGACGGGGGGGTACACAGATACGCAGTATTTT
TRBV5-1	-	-	TRBJ2-5	CASSRDGYQETQYF	TGCGCCAGCAGCAGGGACGGATACCAAGAGACCCAGTACTTC
TRBV6-1	TRBD1	-	TRBJ2-1	CASSEPGTGISEQFF	TGTGCCAGCAGTGAACCTGGGACAGGGATCAGTGAGCAGTTCTTC
TRBV30	-	-	TRBJ1-2	CAWSAGNYGYTF	TGTGCCTGGAGCGCTGGTAACTATGGCTACACCTTC
TRBV29-1	-	-	TRBJ2-2	CSADGGTGELFF	TGCAGCGCAGATGGGGGGACCGGGGAGCTGTTTTTT
TRBV5-1	TRBD2	-	TRBJ2-2	CASSLVVAGGPSGELFF	TGCGCCAGCAGCTTGGTGGTAGCGGGAGGGCCGTCCGGGGAGCTGTTTTTT
TRBV11-2	-	-	TRBJ1-2	CASRKTGAPYGYTF	TGTGCCAGCAGGAAAACAGGCGCTCCCTATGGCTACACCTTC
TRBV28	-	-	TRBJ2-5	CASSFSGAGIQETQYF	TGTGCCAGCAGTTTTTCGGGGGCGGGAATCCAAGAGACCCAGTACTTC
TRBV15	-	-	TRBJ2-5	CATSRDRQGGQETQYF	TGTGCCACCAGCAGAGATCGCCAGGGGGGGCAAGAGACCCAGTACTTC
TRBV28	TRBD1	-	TRBJ1-1	CASSYTLRITKGAAEAFF	TGTGCCAGCAGTTACACCTTACGAATAACCAAGGGGGCTGCTGAAGCTTTCTTT
TRBV6-5	-	once	TRBJ1-1	CASSYRRGAGNTEAFF	TGTGCCAGCAGTTATCGCCGCGGGGCGGGGAACACTGAAGCTTTCTTT
TRBV5-4	-	-	TRBJ2-1	CASSLVEYNEQFF	TGTGCCAGCAGCTTGGTGGAATACAATGAGCAGTTCTTC
TRBV9	-	-	TRBJ2-7	CASSPRTGRGLYEQYF	TGTGCCAGCAGCCCACGGACAGGGAGGGGGTTATACGAGCAGTACTTC
TRBV28	-	-	TRBJ1-2	CASSLQGSLYGYTF	TGTGCCAGCAGTTTACAGGGTTCCTTATATGGCTACACCTTC
TRBV5-1	TRBD1	-	TRBJ1-2	CASSLGTGGEWRIFPNYGYTF	TGCGCCAGCAGCTTAGGGACAGGGGGCGAGTGGCGGATATTCCCAAACTATGGCTACACCTTC